Listed here is a single T cell receptor (beta chain). Its antigen is unknown. The entry originates in a study of cytotoxic CD8 clonotypes in ibrutinib-treated CLL. Study overall: Productive templates per sample averaged 255,043; productive rearrangements, 75,000 to 100,000. General study results and limits: Sampling times (in sustained-remission versus progressing patients) were not the same. At progression, clonality fell back toward baseline after rising at ibrutinib response. Private clonotypes, not public ones, expanded at ibrutinib response.

Repertoires were generated with immunoSEQ multiplex PCR, while TCRdb's copy carries only in-frame clones and drops some. The sample records roughly 250,000 clones, 70% being singletons. V shed 5 bases and J shed 4 bases, with 11 bases lying between them. From germline, CDR1 is SGHVS and CDR2 FNYEAQ. The CDR3 totals 13 residues. The V call is TRBV7-6, the J call TRBJ1-2; D may be TRBD1 (6 bases). The sample here was PBMCs, taken after 24 months of ibrutinib treatment. This TCR was sampled from a human donor with chronic lymphocytic leukemia. CDR3 sequence: CASSRDTSYGYTF. The CDR3 DNA follows: TGTGCCAGCAGCCGGGACACAAGCTATGGCTACACCTTC.